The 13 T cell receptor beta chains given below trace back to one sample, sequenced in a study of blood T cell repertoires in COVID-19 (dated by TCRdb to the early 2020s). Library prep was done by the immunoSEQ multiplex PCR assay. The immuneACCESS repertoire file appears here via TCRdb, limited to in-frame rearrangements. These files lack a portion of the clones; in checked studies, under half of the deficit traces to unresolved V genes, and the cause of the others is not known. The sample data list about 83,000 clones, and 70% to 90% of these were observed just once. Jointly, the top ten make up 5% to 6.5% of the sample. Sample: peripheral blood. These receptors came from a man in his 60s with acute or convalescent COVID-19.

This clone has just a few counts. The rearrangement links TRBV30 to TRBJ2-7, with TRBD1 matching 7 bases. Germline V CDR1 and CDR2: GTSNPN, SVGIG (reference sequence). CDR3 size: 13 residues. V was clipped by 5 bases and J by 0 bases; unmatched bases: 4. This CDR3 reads CAWARTGSYEQYF. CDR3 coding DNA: TGTGCCTGGGCCCGGACAGGCTCCTACGAGCAGTACTTC.

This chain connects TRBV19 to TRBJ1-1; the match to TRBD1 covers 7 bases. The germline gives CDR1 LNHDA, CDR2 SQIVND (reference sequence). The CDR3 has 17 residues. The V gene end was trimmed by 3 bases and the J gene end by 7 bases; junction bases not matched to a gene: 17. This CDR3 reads CASSIRSGQNRDSEAFF. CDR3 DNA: TGTGCCAGTAGTATTAGGTCGGGGCAAAACCGGGACAGTGAAGCTTTCTTT.

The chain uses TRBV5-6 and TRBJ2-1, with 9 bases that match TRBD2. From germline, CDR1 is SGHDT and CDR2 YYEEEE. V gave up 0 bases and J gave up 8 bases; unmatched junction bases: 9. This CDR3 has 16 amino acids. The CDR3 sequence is CASSLGPRGGAYEQFF. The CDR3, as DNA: TGTGCCAGCAGCTTGGGGCCTCGCGGGGGGGCCTATGAGCAGTTCTTC.

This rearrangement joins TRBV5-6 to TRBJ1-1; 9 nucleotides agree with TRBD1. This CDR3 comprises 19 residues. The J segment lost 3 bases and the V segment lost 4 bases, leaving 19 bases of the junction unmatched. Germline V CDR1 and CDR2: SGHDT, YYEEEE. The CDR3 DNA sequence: TGTGCCAGCAGCCATCCCCAAACCACAGGGGGCTATTTTCACACTGAAGCTTTCTTT. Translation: CASSHPQTTGGYFHTEAFF.

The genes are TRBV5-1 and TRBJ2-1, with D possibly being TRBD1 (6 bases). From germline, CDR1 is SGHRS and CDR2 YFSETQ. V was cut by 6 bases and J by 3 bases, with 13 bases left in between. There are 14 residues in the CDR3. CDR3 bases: TGCGCCAGCAATGCACAGGGAATCTACAATGAGCAGTTCTTC. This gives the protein CASNAQGIYNEQFF.

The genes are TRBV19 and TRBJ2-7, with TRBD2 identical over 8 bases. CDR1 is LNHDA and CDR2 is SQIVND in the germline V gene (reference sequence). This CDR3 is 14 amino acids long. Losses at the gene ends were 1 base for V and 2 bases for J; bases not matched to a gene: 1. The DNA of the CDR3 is TGTGCCAGTAGTATAGCGGGGGGGCCCTACGAGCAGTACTTC. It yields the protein CASSIAGGPYEQYF.

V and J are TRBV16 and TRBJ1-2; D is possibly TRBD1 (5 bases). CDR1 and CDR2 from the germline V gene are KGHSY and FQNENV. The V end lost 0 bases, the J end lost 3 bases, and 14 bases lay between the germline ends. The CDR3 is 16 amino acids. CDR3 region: CASSQSGTISDYGYTF. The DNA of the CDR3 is TGTGCCAGCAGCCAATCGGGGACTATTTCGGACTATGGCTACACCTTC. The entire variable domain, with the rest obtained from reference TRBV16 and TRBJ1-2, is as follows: GEEVAQTPKHLVRGEGQKAKLYCAPIKGHSYVFWYQQVLKNEFKFLISFQNENVFDETGMPKERFSAKCLPNSPCSLEIQATKLEDSAVYFCASSQSGTISDYGYTFGSGTRLTVV.

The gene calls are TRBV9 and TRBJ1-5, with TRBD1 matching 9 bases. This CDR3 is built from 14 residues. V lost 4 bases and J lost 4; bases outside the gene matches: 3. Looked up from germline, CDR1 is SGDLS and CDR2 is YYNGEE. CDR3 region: CASSPGQGNQPQHF. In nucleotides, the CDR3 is TGTGCCAGCAGCCCAGGACAGGGGAATCAGCCCCAGCATTTT. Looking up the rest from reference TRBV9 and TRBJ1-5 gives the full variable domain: DSGVTQTPKHLITATGQRVTLRCSPRSGDLSVYWYQQSLDQGLQFLIQYYNGEERAKGNILERFSAQQFPDLHSELNLSSLELGDSALYFCASSPGQGNQPQHFGDGTRLSIL.

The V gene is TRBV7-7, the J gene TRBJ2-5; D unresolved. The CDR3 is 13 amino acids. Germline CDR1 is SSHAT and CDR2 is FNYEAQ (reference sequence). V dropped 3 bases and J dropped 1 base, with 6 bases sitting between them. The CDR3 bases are TGTGCCAGCAGCTTTGGGCTCCAAGAGACCCAGTACTTC. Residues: CASSFGLQETQYF.

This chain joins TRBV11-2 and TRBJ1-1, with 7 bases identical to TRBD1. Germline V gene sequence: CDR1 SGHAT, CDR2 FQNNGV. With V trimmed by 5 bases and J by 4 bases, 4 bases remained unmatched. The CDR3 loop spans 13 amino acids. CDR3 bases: TGTGCCAGCAGCCCAGGGGGACTCACTGAAGCTTTCTTT. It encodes CASSPGGLTEAFF.

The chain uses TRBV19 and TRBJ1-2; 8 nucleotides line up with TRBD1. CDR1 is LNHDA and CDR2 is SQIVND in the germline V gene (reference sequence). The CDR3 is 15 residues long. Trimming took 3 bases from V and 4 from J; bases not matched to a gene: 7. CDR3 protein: CASSIPGQVLYGYTF. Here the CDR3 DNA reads TGTGCCAGTAGTATCCCGGGACAGGTCCTCTATGGCTACACCTTC.

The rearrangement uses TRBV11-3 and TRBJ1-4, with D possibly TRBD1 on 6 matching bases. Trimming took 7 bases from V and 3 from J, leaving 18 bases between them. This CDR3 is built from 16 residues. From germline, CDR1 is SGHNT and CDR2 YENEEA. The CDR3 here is CASTSGGPPANEKLFF. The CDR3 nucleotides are TGTGCCAGCACCTCGGGGGGGCCACCGGCTAATGAAAAACTGTTTTTT.

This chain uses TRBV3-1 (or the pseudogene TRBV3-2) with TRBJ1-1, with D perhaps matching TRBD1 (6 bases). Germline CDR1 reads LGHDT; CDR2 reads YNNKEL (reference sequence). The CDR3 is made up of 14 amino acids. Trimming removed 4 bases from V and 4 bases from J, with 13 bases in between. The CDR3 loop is CASSRTDSGTEAFF. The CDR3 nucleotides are TGTGCCAGCAGCCGGACGGACAGTGGCACTGAAGCTTTCTTT.